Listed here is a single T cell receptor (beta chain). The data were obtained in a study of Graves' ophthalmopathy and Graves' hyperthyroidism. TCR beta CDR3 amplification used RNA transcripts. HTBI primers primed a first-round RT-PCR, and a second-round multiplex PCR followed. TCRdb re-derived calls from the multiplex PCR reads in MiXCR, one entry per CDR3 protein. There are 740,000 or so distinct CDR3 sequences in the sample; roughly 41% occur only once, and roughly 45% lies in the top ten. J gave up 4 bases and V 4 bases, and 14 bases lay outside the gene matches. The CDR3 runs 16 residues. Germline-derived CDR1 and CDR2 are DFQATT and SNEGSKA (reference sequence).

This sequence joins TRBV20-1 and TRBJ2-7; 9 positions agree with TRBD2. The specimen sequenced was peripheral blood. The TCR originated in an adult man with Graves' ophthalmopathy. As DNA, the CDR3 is TGCAGTGCTACCTTTGGCGGGGGGGGGTTTTCGTACGAGCAGTACTTC. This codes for CSATFGGGGFSYEQYF.